What follows is one T cell receptor beta chain and its context. The table came from immunoSEQ multiplex PCR; TCRdb's copy has only in-frame clones and leaves some out. The sample has 600,000 to 750,000 clones, 72% seen once. This entry is derived from a study of shared clonotypes between healthy human individuals. The CDR3 has 12 residues. CDR1 SGHNT and CDR2 YYREEE come from the germline V gene (reference sequence). The ends were cut back, 4 bases at V and 10 bases at J, with 12 bases in the middle. The sample consisted of memory CD4+ T cells sorted from blood. This sample's subset: CD45RA-negative fraction. The chain combines TRBV5-4 with TRBJ2-1, with D tentatively TRBD2 (6 bases). This sequence originates from a woman aged 25-40 years in good health. CDR3 nucleotide sequence: TGTGCCAGCAGCCTGGGGACTTCCGAGCAGTTCTTC. The encoded protein is CASSLGTSEQFF.